Below, 22 T cell receptor beta chains from the same sample are listed, as sequenced in a study of cytomegalovirus exposure and HLA in healthy donors. The PCR employed 60 Vbeta primers together with 13 Jbeta primers. Libraries were prepared by immunoSEQ multiplex PCR; TCRdb keeps only in-frame clonotypes and omits some of them. The sample comprises about 160,000 clones, roughly 80% of which are singletons, and around 2.5% rests with the top ten. Sequenced input: PBMCs. All receptors come from a female donor in good health and CMV-seronegative.

The chain has TRBV9 and TRBJ2-2; tentatively, D is TRBD2 (6 bases). This CDR3 comprises 17 residues. Germline V gives CDR1 SGDLS, CDR2 YYNGEE. V lost 1 base and J lost 7, with 20 bases in between. The DNA of the CDR3 is TGTGCCAGCAGCGTATCACCGGGACTCGAAAACGGCGGGGAGCTGTTTTTT. Residues: CASSVSPGLENGGELFF.

CDR3 region: CASSSPTAAGTIYF. In DNA form, the CDR3 reads TGTGCCAGCAGTTCACCGACAGCCGCCGGCACCATATATTTT. The chain recombines TRBV28 with TRBJ1-3, with a tentative D call TRBD1 (5 bases). Germline lookup yields CDR1 MDHEN and CDR2 SYDVKM. Trimming removed 4 bases from V and 9 bases from J, with 16 bases in between. The CDR3 consists of 14 residues.

The chain combines TRBV7-6 with TRBJ1-4; D not resolved. V lost 1 base and J 1 base, leaving 10 bases between the germline ends. Germline V gene data show CDR1 as SGHVS and CDR2 as FNYEAQ. The CDR3 runs 16 residues. The CDR3, as DNA: TGTGCCAGCAGCTTAGGAGGGTCCCGAACTAATGAAAAACTGTTTTTT. This gives the protein CASSLGGSRTNEKLFF.

The V and J genes are TRBV6-5 and TRBJ2-5; tentatively, D is TRBD1 (5 bases). Looked up from germline, CDR1 is MNHEY and CDR2 is SVGAGI. This CDR3 has 14 residues. Trimming shortened V by 6 bases and J by 1 base, and 12 bases separated the two germline ends. As DNA, the CDR3 is TGTGCCAGCAGCCCGCAGGGCCCCCAAGAGACCCAGTACTTC. This translates into CASSPQGPQETQYF.

V and J are TRBV5-6 and TRBJ2-3; TRBD1 matches at 7 bases. The CDR3 is made up of 16 amino acids. V lost 5 bases and J lost 2; bases outside the gene matches: 11. From germline, CDR1 is SGHDT and CDR2 YYEEEE. CDR3 region: CASSHADRAFTDTQYF. In DNA, the CDR3 is TGTGCCAGCAGTCATGCCGACAGGGCGTTCACAGATACGCAGTATTTT. Full variable domain (rest looked up from reference TRBV5-6 and TRBJ2-3): DAGVTQSPTHLIKTRGQQVTLRCSPKSGHDTVSWYQQALGQGPQFIFQYYEEEERQRGNFPDRFSGHQFPNYSSELNVNALLLGDSALYLCASSHADRAFTDTQYFGPGTRLTVL.

The V and J genes are TRBV6-5 and TRBJ1-1; D gene uncertain. The CDR3 spans 16 residues. Trimming stripped 0 bases from V and 1 base from J, with 12 bases between. The germline V gene encodes CDR1 MNHEY and CDR2 SVGAGI. The CDR3 region has the DNA TGTGCCAGCAGTTACTCTTTCGGGTCTACGAACACTGAAGCTTTCTTT. Translation: CASSYSFGSTNTEAFF.

The chain recombines TRBV6-1 with TRBJ2-2, with TRBD2 matching 13 bases. V was clipped by 2 bases and J by 6 bases; unmatched bases: 0. Germline loops: CDR1 MNHNS, CDR2 SASEGT. The CDR3 sequence is 15 residues long. DNA for the CDR3: TGTGCCAGCAGTGAAACTAGCGGGGGGGCCGGGGAGCTGTTTTTT. Its translation is CASSETSGGAGELFF.

This clone was detected a few times. The rearrangement links TRBV9 to TRBJ1-1, with a weak D call TRBD1 (5 bases). The V and J ends lost 0 bases and 1 base respectively, with 10 bases between them. The CDR3 covers 15 residues. Germline V gene sequence: CDR1 SGDLS, CDR2 YYNGEE. The CDR3 coding sequence is TGTGCCAGCAGCGTAGAGCCGGGGGGGAACACTGAAGCTTTCTTT. It is translated as CASSVEPGGNTEAFF.

As to this clone: In the same sample, other DNA sequences code for this CDR3. The chain uses TRBV2 and TRBJ2-5; 8 nucleotides align to TRBD2. This CDR3 region has 16 residues. With V trimmed by 4 bases and J by 1 base, 8 bases remained unmatched. The V gene's germline CDR1 is SNHLY and CDR2 FYNNEI. The CDR3 reads CASSGGLAGGQETQYF. The CDR3 nucleotides read TGTGCCAGCAGTGGCGGTCTAGCGGGCGGCCAAGAGACCCAGTACTTC. The entire variable domain, with the rest obtained from reference TRBV2 and TRBJ2-5, is as follows: EPEVTQTPSHQVTQMGQEVILRCVPISNHLYFYWYRQILGQKVEFLVSFYNNEISEKSEIFDDQFSVERPDGSNFTLKIRSTKLEDSAMYFCASSGGLAGGQETQYFGPGTRLLVL.

V and J are TRBV7-3 and TRBJ2-7; D perhaps matches TRBD1 (5 bases). V gave up 1 base and J gave up 2 bases, with 12 bases separating them. Germline V gene data show CDR1 as SGHTA and CDR2 as FQGTGA. The CDR3 length is 15 residues. The CDR3 nucleotides read TGTGCCAGCAGCTTAATTGGGGCAGGAACCTACGAGCAGTACTTC. Translating it yields CASSLIGAGTYEQYF.

This chain links TRBV11-2 with TRBJ2-5; D uncertain. The J call may be faulty, since TRBJ2-7 better matches the DNA end. CDR1 and CDR2 (germline): SGHAT, FQNNGV. There are 12 residues in the CDR3. As DNA, the CDR3 is TGTGCCAGCAGCTTAGTCAGGTACGAGCAGTACTTC. The encoded protein is CASSLVRYEQYF.

The chain joins TRBV7-9 to TRBJ1-5; 8 nucleotides agree with TRBD1. The CDR3 runs 15 residues. The V gene's germline CDR1 is SEHNR and CDR2 FQNEAQ (reference sequence). Unmatched junction bases numbered 6, after V lost 4 bases and J lost 4 bases. CDR3 bases: TGTGCCAGCAGCTCCTGGACAGGGACTAATCAGCCCCAGCATTTT. Amino acid sequence: CASSSWTGTNQPQHF.

The V call is TRBV7-3, the J call TRBJ2-7; maybe TRBD2 (5 bases). The germline V gene has CDR1 SGHTA and CDR2 FQGTGA. With 4 bases removed from V and 3 bases from J, the gap between germline ends came to 10 bases. The CDR3 has 13 residues. CDR3 amino acids: CASSSGRDYEQYF. The CDR3 coding sequence is TGTGCCAGCAGCTCGGGAAGGGACTACGAGCAGTACTTC.

The rearrangement joins TRBV20-1 to TRBJ1-2; D gene uncertain. The CDR3 runs 11 residues. The V and J ends lost 6 bases and 5 bases respectively, with 10 bases between them. Germline V gives CDR1 DFQATT, CDR2 SNEGSKA (reference sequence). DNA of the CDR3: TGCAGTGCCGAGGGAGGATATGGCTACACCTTC. It encodes CSAEGGYGYTF.

V gene TRBV4-3 combines with J gene TRBJ1-4; D gene unclear. The germline V and J ends were trimmed by 0 bases and 6 bases, with 8 bases remaining between them. The CDR3 extends over 14 amino acids. The V gene's germline CDR1 is LGHNA and CDR2 YSLEER. CDR3 sequence: CASSQDLRYEKLFF. In DNA form, the CDR3 reads TGCGCCAGCAGCCAAGATCTCCGTTATGAAAAACTGTTTTTT.

The J gene is TRBJ2-1, the V gene TRBV4-1; possible D gene TRBD2, 5 bases. Between the trimmed V and J ends, which lost 1 base and 6 bases, there was a span of 7 bases. The germline CDR1 and CDR2 sequences are MGHRA and YSYEKL. The CDR3 extends over 13 amino acids. CDR3 in amino acids: CASSQGAGNEQFF. The CDR3 nucleotides read TGCGCCAGCAGCCAAGGGGCGGGCAATGAGCAGTTCTTC.

The chain combines TRBV5-6 with TRBJ1-2; D perhaps matches TRBD1 (5 bases). The CDR3 has 16 residues. The ends were cut back, 1 base at V and 6 bases at J, with 19 bases in the middle. Germline CDR1 reads SGHDT; CDR2 reads YYEEEE. Here the CDR3 reads CASSLYGNGGEDGYTF. The DNA of the CDR3 is TGTGCCAGCAGCTTGTACGGTAACGGGGGAGAGGATGGCTACACCTTC.

This clone was seen a handful of times. The V call is TRBV5-8, the J call TRBJ2-5; 11 bases map to TRBD2. The CDR3 contains 16 residues. Germline CDR1 is SGHTS and CDR2 is YDEGEE. With V trimmed by 0 bases and J by 1 base, 2 bases remained unmatched. The CDR3 DNA is TGTGCCAGCAGCTTGGGGACTAGCGGGCTCCAAGAGACCCAGTACTTC. The encoded protein is CASSLGTSGLQETQYF.

The V and J genes are TRBV28 and TRBJ2-7, with 11 bases fitting TRBD2. The germline V gene has CDR1 MDHEN and CDR2 SYDVKM. Losses at the gene ends were 0 bases for V and 5 bases for J; bases not matched to a gene: 3. The CDR3 has 15 amino acids. CDR3 in DNA: TGTGCCAGCAGTTTATGGTCTAGCGGGAGGAACGAGCAGTACTTC. Amino acid sequence: CASSLWSSGRNEQYF. Looking up the rest from reference TRBV28 and TRBJ2-7 gives the full variable domain: DVKVTQSSRYLVKRTGEKVFLECVQDMDHENMFWYRQDPGLGLRLIYFSYDVKMKEKGDIPEGYSVSREKKERFSLILESASTNQTSMYLCASSLWSSGRNEQYFGPGTRLTVT.

The rearrangement joins TRBV4-2 to TRBJ2-7; TRBD1 aligns across 7 bases. The CDR3 extends over 15 amino acids. The germline V gene has CDR1 LGHNA and CDR2 YNFKEQ. After removal of 4 bases from V and 3 bases from J, the junction contained 9 bases not matched to a gene. DNA for the CDR3: TGTGCCAGCAGCCCTCTGACAGGGCCCCACTACGAGCAGTACTTC. Protein product: CASSPLTGPHYEQYF.

The genes are TRBV30 and TRBJ2-7, with TRBD1 identical over 10 bases. Unmatched junction bases numbered 10, after V lost 4 bases and J lost 7 bases. The CDR3 is made up of 14 amino acids. Germline-derived CDR1 and CDR2 are GTSNPN and SVGIG (reference sequence). CDR3 bases: TGTGCCTGGAATCCCCGGGACAGGGGCGAAGAGCAGTACTTC. Translating gives CAWNPRDRGEEQYF.

This clone occurred a few times. V and J are TRBV4-1 and TRBJ1-6; weak D call: TRBD1 (6 bases). Germline V gene sequence: CDR1 MGHRA, CDR2 YSYEKL. Trimming took 4 bases from V and 6 from J, leaving 19 bases between them. The CDR3 has 17 residues. In nucleotides, the CDR3 is TGCGCCAGCAGCCTTGACGACAGGAGTTATTTTAATTCACCCCTCCACTTT. This encodes CASSLDDRSYFNSPLHF.